This TCR beta chain derives from a study of OX40 agonist ivuxolimab in advanced cancers. Study results and caveats: More expanded clones were found, on average, in CD8+ than in CD4+ T cells. The study did not work out the antigen specificity of the expanded peripheral T cells.

Sequencing was performed with immunoSEQ multiplex PCR; in TCRdb, only in-frame clones are kept and a portion is missing. The repertoire includes 55,000 to 90,000 clones, roughly 80% of them detected once, and 1.1% sits in the top ten. Losses at the gene ends were 5 bases for V and 2 bases for J; bases not matched to a gene: 8. This CDR3 is 15 amino acids long. Germline CDR1 reads SGHNT; CDR2 reads YYREEE (reference sequence). Systemic immunosuppression or autoimmune disease history was grounds to exclude patients. In this sample, this clone turned up once. The antigen is undetermined. This material consisted of CD4+ or CD8+ T cells sorted from blood, taken in a trial of the OX40 agonist ivuxolimab. The gene calls are TRBV5-4 and TRBJ1-2, with 8 nucleotides matching TRBD1. This clonotype was sampled from an adult with an advanced solid tumor such as melanoma, head and neck, liver or kidney cancer. CDR3 sequence reads: CASSLQDRVNYGYTF. The DNA for the CDR3 is TGTGCCAGCAGTCTGCAGGACAGGGTCAACTATGGCTACACCTTC.